This TCR beta chain was retrieved from a study of blood T cell repertoires in COVID-19. Trimming left V 4 bases short and J 3 bases short, with 6 bases between. The V gene's germline CDR1 is GTSNPN and CDR2 SVGIG (reference sequence). The CDR3 length is 11 residues. Here immunoSEQ multiplex PCR was the method, and the copy in TCRdb shows in-frame clones only, minus some. Of about 270,000 clones in the sample, about 86% are singletons; the top ten hold about 12%. Sequenced sample: peripheral blood. The genes are TRBV30 and TRBJ1-2; D remains unclear. The source is a woman aged 25 to 39 with COVID-19, enrolled during active disease. The CDR3 DNA follows: TGTGCCTGGAACGGGTACTATGGCTACACCTTC. Its translation: CAWNGYYGYTF.